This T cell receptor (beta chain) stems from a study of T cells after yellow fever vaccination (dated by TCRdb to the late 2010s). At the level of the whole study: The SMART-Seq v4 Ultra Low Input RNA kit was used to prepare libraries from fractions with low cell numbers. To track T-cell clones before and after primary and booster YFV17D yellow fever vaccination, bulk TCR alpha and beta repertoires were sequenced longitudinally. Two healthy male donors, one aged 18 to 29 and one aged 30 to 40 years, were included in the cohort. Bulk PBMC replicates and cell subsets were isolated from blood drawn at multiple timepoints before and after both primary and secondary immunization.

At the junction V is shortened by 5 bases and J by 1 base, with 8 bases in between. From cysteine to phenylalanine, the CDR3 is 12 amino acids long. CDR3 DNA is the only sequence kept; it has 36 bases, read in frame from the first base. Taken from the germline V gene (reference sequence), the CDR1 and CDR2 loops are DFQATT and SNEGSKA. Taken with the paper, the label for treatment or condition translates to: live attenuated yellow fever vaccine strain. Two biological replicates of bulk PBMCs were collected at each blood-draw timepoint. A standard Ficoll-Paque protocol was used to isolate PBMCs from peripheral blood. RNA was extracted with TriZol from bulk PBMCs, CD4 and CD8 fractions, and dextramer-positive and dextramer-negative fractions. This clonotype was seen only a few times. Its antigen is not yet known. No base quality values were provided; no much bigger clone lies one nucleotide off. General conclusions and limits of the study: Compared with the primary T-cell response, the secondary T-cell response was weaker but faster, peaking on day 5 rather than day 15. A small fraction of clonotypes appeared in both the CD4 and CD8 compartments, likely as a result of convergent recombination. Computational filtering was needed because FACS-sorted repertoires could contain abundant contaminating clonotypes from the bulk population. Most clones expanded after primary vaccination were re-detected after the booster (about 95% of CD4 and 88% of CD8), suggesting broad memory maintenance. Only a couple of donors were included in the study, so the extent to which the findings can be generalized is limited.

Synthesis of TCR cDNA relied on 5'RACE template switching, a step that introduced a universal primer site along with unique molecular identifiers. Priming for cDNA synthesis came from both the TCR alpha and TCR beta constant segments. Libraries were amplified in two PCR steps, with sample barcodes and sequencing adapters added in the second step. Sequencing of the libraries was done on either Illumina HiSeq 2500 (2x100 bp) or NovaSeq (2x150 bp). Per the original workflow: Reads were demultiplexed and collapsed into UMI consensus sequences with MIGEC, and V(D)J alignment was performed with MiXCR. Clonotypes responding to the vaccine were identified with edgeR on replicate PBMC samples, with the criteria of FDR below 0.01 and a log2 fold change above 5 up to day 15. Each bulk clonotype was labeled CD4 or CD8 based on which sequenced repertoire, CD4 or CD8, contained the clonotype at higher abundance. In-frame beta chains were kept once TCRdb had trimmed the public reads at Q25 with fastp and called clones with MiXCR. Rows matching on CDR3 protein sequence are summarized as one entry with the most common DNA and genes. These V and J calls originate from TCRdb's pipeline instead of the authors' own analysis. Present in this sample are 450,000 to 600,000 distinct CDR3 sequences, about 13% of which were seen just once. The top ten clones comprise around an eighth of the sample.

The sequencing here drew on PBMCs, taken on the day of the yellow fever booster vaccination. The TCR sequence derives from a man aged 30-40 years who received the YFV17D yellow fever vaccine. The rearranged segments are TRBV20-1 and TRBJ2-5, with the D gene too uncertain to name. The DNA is TGCAGTGCTCTGGAGCCCCAAGAGACCCAGTACTTC. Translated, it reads CSALEPQETQYF.